Each of the 29 T cell receptor beta chains below was sequenced from the same sample in a study of Ad26.COV2.S vaccination and SARS-CoV-2 variants (TCRdb year 2021). The treatment or condition label corresponds to: 15 to 20 received Ad26.COV2.S at low or high dose, single or two shots; roughly 5 received placebo; per-sample allocation not given. Repertoires of vaccine and placebo recipients were sequenced from samples taken on day 63 after the first injection. The library was made by the immunoSEQ multiplex PCR assay. TCRdb obtained this table from immuneACCESS and retained in-frame rearrangements with V and J assigned. These tables miss some clones; where compared with another copy, unresolved V genes account for less than half of the shortfall, and the remainder is unexplained. A total of about 400,000 clones appear in this sample, approximately 89% of them only once. The top ten hold approximately 1.9% of the sample.

This material consisted of peripheral blood, taken in a trial of Ad26.COV2.S vaccine versus placebo. The receptor source for this set is a person between 18 and 65 years old who received the Ad26.COV2.S COVID-19 vaccine or a placebo.

This clone has a single count. J is TRBJ2-7 and V is TRBV27; D is uncertain. Germline CDR1 MNHEY, CDR2 SMNVEV (reference sequence). V gave up 5 bases and J gave up 6 bases, with 11 bases separating them. The CDR3 has 12 residues. CDR3 residues: CASSPGPGEQYF. CDR3 DNA: TGTGCCAGCAGTCCTGGTCCGGGCGAGCAGTACTTC.

Only a few counts were recorded for this clone. The chain links TRBV7-3 to TRBJ2-7; possibly TRBD2 for D (6 bases). The V and J ends lost 1 base and 6 bases respectively, with 19 bases between them. Germline CDR1 and CDR2: SGHTA and FQGTGA. The CDR3 spans 16 residues. CDR3: CASSLRPGQGGGEQYF. The CDR3 nucleotides are TGTGCCAGCAGCTTAAGACCAGGGCAGGGAGGCGGCGAGCAGTACTTC. The variable domain in full, completed from reference TRBV7-3 and TRBJ2-7, reads GAGVSQTPSNKVTEKGKYVELRCDPISGHTALYWYRQSLGQGPEFLIYFQGTGAADDSGLPNDRFFAVRPEGSVSTLKIQRTERGDSAVYLCASSLRPGQGGGEQYFGPGTRLTVT.

The rearrangement uses TRBV7-2 and TRBJ1-1, with D unresolved. Germline V gene data show CDR1 as SGHTA and CDR2 as FQGNSA. This CDR3 region has 14 residues. V lost 2 bases and J lost 2, with 9 bases in between. CDR3 amino acids: CASSLPIINTEAFF. The DNA for the CDR3 is TGTGCCAGCAGCTTACCGATAATAAACACTGAAGCTTTCTTT. Looking up the rest from reference TRBV7-2 and TRBJ1-1 gives the full variable domain: GAGVSQSPSNKVTEKGKDVELRCDPISGHTALYWYRQSLGQGLEFLIYFQGNSAPDKSGLPSDRFSAERTGGSVSTLTIQRTQQEDSAVYLCASSLPIINTEAFFGQGTRLTVV.

The V gene is TRBV6-2 or TRBV6-3, the J gene TRBJ2-3; the match to TRBD2 covers 15 bases. CDR1 is MNHEY and CDR2 is SVGEGT in the germline V gene. The CDR3 is made up of 16 amino acids. The V segment lost 6 bases and the J segment 4 bases; nucleotides outside the gene matches: 5. This CDR3 is CASSQGLAGGADTQYF. The CDR3 bases are TGTGCCAGCAGCCAAGGACTAGCGGGAGGGGCAGATACGCAGTATTTT.

The chain joins TRBV5-4 to TRBJ1-6; 9 nucleotides line up with TRBD1. This CDR3 has 12 amino acids. From germline, CDR1 is SGHNT and CDR2 YYREEE (reference sequence). V lost 3 bases, J lost 13 bases, and 2 bases stayed unmatched. The CDR3 here is CASSSDRGPLHF. The CDR3 nucleotides read TGTGCCAGCAGCTCCGACAGGGGGCCCCTCCACTTT.

This clone occurred once. This chain connects TRBV7-2 to TRBJ1-3; D unresolved. This CDR3 has 12 residues. Per germline, CDR1 SGHTA and CDR2 FQGNSA. V lost 4 bases, J lost 3 bases, and 4 bases lay in between. CDR3 sequence: CASSSRGNTIYF. The CDR3 nucleotides read TGTGCCAGCAGCTCCCGTGGAAACACCATATATTTT.

The chain has TRBV6-5 and TRBJ1-1; TRBD1 is a possible D gene (5 bases). Germline CDR1 reads MNHEY; CDR2 reads SVGAGI. The CDR3 covers 11 residues. Trimming cost V 11 bases and J 1 base, with 8 bases left between them. The CDR3 nucleotides are TGTGCCGTAACAGGGAACACTGAAGCTTTCTTT. The encoded protein is CAVTGNTEAFF.

This chain uses TRBV7-9 with TRBJ2-2, with a possible D match to TRBD1 (5 bases). Germline V gene lookup returns CDR1 SEHNR and CDR2 FQNEAQ (reference sequence). CDR3 length: 14 residues. Trimming left V 6 bases short and J 3 bases short, with 11 bases between. CDR3 coding DNA: TGTGCCAGCAGGGCGGACACGTACACCGGGGAGCTGTTTTTT. It codes for CASRADTYTGELFF.

The chain recombines TRBV6-2 or TRBV6-3 with TRBJ2-7; 8 bases align to TRBD2. V shed 2 bases and J 4 bases; nucleotides not matched to a gene: 4. Germline CDR1 and CDR2: MNHEY and SVGEGT. The CDR3 is 14 residues long. In nucleotides, the CDR3 is TGTGCCAGCAGTTACCCGGCGGGGGGTTACGAGCAGTACTTC. Its protein is CASSYPAGGYEQYF.

This clone has a single count. Within the sample, other DNA sequences also encode this same CDR3. V gene TRBV20-1 combines with J gene TRBJ2-5; D is undetermined. This CDR3 has 12 residues. Germline CDR1 reads DFQATT; CDR2 reads SNEGSKA (reference sequence). The V end lost 3 bases, the J end lost 2 bases, and 7 bases lay between the germline ends. The CDR3 loop is CSASRAQETQYF. CDR3 bases: TGCAGTGCTAGTCGGGCACAAGAGACCCAGTACTTC.

The chain uses TRBV13 and TRBJ1-1; maybe TRBD1 (5 bases). Germline V gives CDR1 PRHDT, CDR2 FYEKMQ (reference sequence). The CDR3 is 15 residues long. Trimming removed 4 bases from V and 4 bases from J, with 16 bases in between. CDR3 nucleotides: TGTGCCAGCAGCTCGGGACGCCTGGGAGCCACTGAAGCTTTCTTT. Its translation is CASSSGRLGATEAFF.

The rearrangement uses TRBV12-3 or TRBV12-4 and TRBJ1-2; the D is unclear. This CDR3 comprises 13 residues. The ends were cut back, 6 bases at V and 2 bases at J, with 10 bases in the middle. The CDR3 spells CASRGGLNYGYTF. The DNA for the CDR3 is TGTGCCAGCAGGGGCGGCCTCAACTATGGCTACACCTTC.

This clone was seen a handful of times. The V gene is TRBV12-3 or TRBV12-4, the J gene TRBJ1-2, with D unclear. The CDR3 has 13 residues. Trimming pared 7 bases from V and 7 bases from J, leaving 16 bases between. The CDR3 nucleotides read TGTGCCAGCACATTCCGGGGATTAGGTGGCTACACCTTC. Its protein is CASTFRGLGGYTF.

The chain is built from TRBV6-4 and TRBJ2-7; D gene unclear. The germline V gene encodes CDR1 MRHNA and CDR2 SNTAGT. Trimming shortened V by 4 bases and J by 2 bases, and 9 bases separated the two germline ends. The CDR3 runs to 13 residues. The CDR3 sequence is CASSAEHTYEQYF. CDR3 DNA sequence: TGTGCCAGCAGTGCGGAGCATACCTACGAGCAGTACTTC.

This sequence joins TRBV28 and TRBJ1-1, with TRBD1 as a possible D gene (6 bases). With 2 bases removed from V and 3 bases from J, the gap between germline ends came to 10 bases. The V gene's germline CDR1 is MDHEN and CDR2 SYDVKM. The CDR3 is made up of 14 amino acids. In nucleotides, the CDR3 is TGTGCCAGCAGTTTACTCGGGGGCGACACTGAAGCTTTCTTT. It is translated as CASSLLGGDTEAFF. The variable domain in full, completed from reference TRBV28 and TRBJ1-1, reads DVKVTQSSRYLVKRTGEKVFLECVQDMDHENMFWYRQDPGLGLRLIYFSYDVKMKEKGDIPEGYSVSREKKERFSLILESASTNQTSMYLCASSLLGGDTEAFFGQGTRLTVV.

This clone was detected once. This rearrangement joins TRBV3-1 (or the pseudogene TRBV3-2) to TRBJ1-1; tentatively, D is TRBD1 (6 bases). This CDR3 has 15 amino acids. Germline loops: CDR1 LGHDT, CDR2 YNNKEL (reference sequence). The V gene lost 6 bases and the J gene lost 1 base, with 15 bases spanning the gap. CDR3 sequence (DNA): TGTGCCAGCAGACACAGAGGAGGGGGGAACACTGAAGCTTTCTTT. Encoded protein: CASRHRGGGNTEAFF.

This rearrangement joins TRBV28 to TRBJ1-1; TRBD1 agrees at 7 bases. V was pared by 6 bases and J by 11 bases, with 9 bases of the junction left unmatched. The CDR3 runs to 12 residues. Germline V gene sequence: CDR1 MDHEN, CDR2 SYDVKM. CDR3 coding DNA: TGTGCCAGCAGGTTGACAGGGCATGCGGCTTTCTTT. Residues: CASRLTGHAAFF.

This clone has only a few counts. The chain employs TRBV2 and TRBJ2-2; tentative D call: TRBD2 (5 bases). Germline CDR1 and CDR2: SNHLY and FYNNEI. CDR3 length: 16 amino acids. Trimming took off 6 bases at V and 0 bases at J, with 14 bases between the two ends. CDR3 nucleotide sequence: TGTGCCAGCAGGTCCTCGGGAAGCACGAACACCGGGGAGCTGTTTTTT. Translated, it gives CASRSSGSTNTGELFF.

This chain links TRBV28 with TRBJ1-5; D possibly corresponds to TRBD1 (5 bases). Germline V gene data show CDR1 as MDHEN and CDR2 as SYDVKM. The germline V and J ends were trimmed by 6 bases and 5 bases, with 11 bases remaining between them. The CDR3 sequence is 13 residues long. CDR3 sequence: CASSRDGYQPQHF. DNA of the CDR3: TGTGCCAGCAGCAGGGACGGCTATCAGCCCCAGCATTTT.

This sequence joins TRBV18 and TRBJ2-5; D is unclear. This CDR3 is 12 amino acids long. V lost 5 bases and J lost 5, with 9 bases in between. The germline gives CDR1 KGHSH, CDR2 LQKENI. The CDR3 region is CASSTVGETQYF. For the CDR3, the DNA is TGTGCCAGCTCAACTGTTGGGGAGACCCAGTACTTC.

As to this clone: Germline and junction disagree at one end, which may indicate a read error. This chain links TRBV11-3 with TRBJ2-7; D remains ambiguous. The CDR3 runs 10 residues. Germline CDR1 reads SGHNT; CDR2 reads YENEEA. CDR3 loop: CASSPTRTWF. The CDR3 nucleotides are TGTGCCAGCAGCCCAACCAGGACCTGGTTC.

The gene calls are TRBV9 and TRBJ1-3; D remains unclear. The CDR3 is 14 residues long. Trimming left V 5 bases short and J 3 bases short, with 12 bases between. Germline-derived CDR1 and CDR2 are SGDLS and YYNGEE. DNA of the CDR3: TGTGCCAGCAGTCATGAGAGTTATGGAAACACCATATATTTT. Its translation is CASSHESYGNTIYF.

The gene calls are TRBV5-1 and TRBJ2-3; D remains ambiguous. Germline CDR1 and CDR2: SGHRS and YFSETQ. V was pared by 5 bases and J by 2 bases, with 6 bases between. The CDR3 is 12 amino acids. The CDR3, as DNA: TGCGCCAGCAGGTCTTCCACAGATACGCAGTATTTT. Amino acid sequence: CASRSSTDTQYF.

This clone was found once. This chain uses TRBV10-1 with TRBJ2-3; 7 bases match TRBD2. This CDR3 region has 17 residues. V shed 3 bases, J shed 5 bases, and the junction held 14 bases outside the gene matches. Germline lookup yields CDR1 WNHNN and CDR2 SYGVQD (reference sequence). CDR3 bases: TGCGCCAGCAGTGAACTTCCTCCGGCTAGCGGTCTAGATACGCAGTATTTT. Its translation: CASSELPPASGLDTQYF.

The chain couples TRBV20-1 to TRBJ2-7; perhaps TRBD1 as D (6 bases). This CDR3 is 10 amino acids long. Germline-derived CDR1 and CDR2 are DFQATT and SNEGSKA (reference sequence). V was cut by 1 base and J by 13 bases, with 11 bases left in between. DNA for the CDR3: TGCAGTGCTAGAGGAAACAGGGAATACTTC. Translated, it gives CSARGNREYF.

Only a few counts were recorded for this clone. This rearrangement joins TRBV12-3 or TRBV12-4 to TRBJ2-7; D might be TRBD2 (5 bases). This CDR3 region has 13 residues. V lost 6 bases, J lost 0 bases, and 9 bases lay in between. CDR3 loop: CASRPRDSYEQYF. CDR3 in DNA: TGTGCCAGCAGGCCTCGGGACTCCTACGAGCAGTACTTC.

V gene TRBV5-8 combines with J gene TRBJ2-7, with 7 nucleotides matching TRBD2. V lost 8 bases, J lost 0 bases, and 8 bases stayed unmatched. CDR3 length: 14 residues. The V gene's germline CDR1 is SGHTS and CDR2 YDEGEE. The CDR3 DNA reads as TGTGCCAGACACCCGCGGGGGAGCTCCTACGAGCAGTACTTC. The encoded protein is CARHPRGSSYEQYF.

The CDR3 region has the DNA TGTGCCAGCAGTGATGGGGTATCCGCCGGGGAGCTGTTTTTT. Translated: CASSDGVSAGELFF. This chain links TRBV6-4 with TRBJ2-2; D is ambiguous. The ends were cut back, 3 bases at V and 6 bases at J, with 11 bases in the middle. CDR1 is MRHNA, CDR2 SNTAGT, per germline. There are 14 residues in the CDR3.

The genes are TRBV2 and TRBJ2-1, with 13 bases fitting TRBD2. Germline CDR1 reads SNHLY; CDR2 reads FYNNEI. J was trimmed by 5 bases and V by 3 bases; bases with no gene match: 13. The CDR3 runs to 19 residues. The chain's CDR3 is CASSDIFTGLAGYHNEQFF. The CDR3 DNA reads TGTGCCAGCAGTGATATTTTCACGGGACTAGCGGGATATCACAATGAGCAGTTCTTC.